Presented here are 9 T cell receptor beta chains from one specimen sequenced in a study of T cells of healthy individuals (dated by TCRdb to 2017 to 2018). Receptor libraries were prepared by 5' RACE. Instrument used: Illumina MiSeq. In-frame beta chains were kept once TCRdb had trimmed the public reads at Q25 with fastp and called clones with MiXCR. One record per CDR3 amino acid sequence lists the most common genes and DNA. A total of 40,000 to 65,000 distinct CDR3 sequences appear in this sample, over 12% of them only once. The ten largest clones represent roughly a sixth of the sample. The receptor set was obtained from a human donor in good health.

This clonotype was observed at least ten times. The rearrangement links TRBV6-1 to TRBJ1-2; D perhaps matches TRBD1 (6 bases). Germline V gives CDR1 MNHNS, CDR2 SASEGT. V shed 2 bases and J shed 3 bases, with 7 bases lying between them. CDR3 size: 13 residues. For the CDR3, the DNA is TGTGCCAGCAGTGAAAACAGGGACTATGGCTACACCTTC. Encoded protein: CASSENRDYGYTF.

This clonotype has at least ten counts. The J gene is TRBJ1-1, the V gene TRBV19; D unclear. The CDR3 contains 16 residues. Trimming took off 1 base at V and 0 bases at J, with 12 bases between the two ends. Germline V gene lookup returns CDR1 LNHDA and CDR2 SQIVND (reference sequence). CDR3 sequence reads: CASSIVEWDMNTEAFF. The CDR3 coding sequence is TGTGCCAGTAGTATAGTGGAATGGGATATGAACACTGAAGCTTTCTTT.

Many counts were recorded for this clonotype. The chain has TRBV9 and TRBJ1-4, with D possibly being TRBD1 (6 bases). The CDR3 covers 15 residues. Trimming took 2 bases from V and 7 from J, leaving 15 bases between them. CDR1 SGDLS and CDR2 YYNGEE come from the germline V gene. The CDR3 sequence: CASSVTGTQGEKLFF. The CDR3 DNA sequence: TGTGCCAGCAGCGTCACAGGGACGCAGGGTGAAAAACTGTTTTTT. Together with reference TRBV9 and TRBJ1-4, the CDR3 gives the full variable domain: DSGVTQTPKHLITATGQRVTLRCSPRSGDLSVYWYQQSLDQGLQFLIQYYNGEERAKGNILERFSAQQFPDLHSELNLSSLELGDSALYFCASSVTGTQGEKLFFGSGTQLSVL.

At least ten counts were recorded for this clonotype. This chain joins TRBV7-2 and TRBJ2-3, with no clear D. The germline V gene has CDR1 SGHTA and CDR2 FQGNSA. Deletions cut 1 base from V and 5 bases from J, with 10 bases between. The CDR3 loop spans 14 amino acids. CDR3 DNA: TGTGCCAGCAGCTTAGGGGGAATTGGAGATACGCAGTATTTT. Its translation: CASSLGGIGDTQYF.

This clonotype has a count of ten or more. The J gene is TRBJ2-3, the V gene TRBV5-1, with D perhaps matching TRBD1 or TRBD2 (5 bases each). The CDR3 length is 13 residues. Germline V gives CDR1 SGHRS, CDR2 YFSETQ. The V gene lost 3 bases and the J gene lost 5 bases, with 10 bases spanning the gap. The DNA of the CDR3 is TGCGCCAGCAGCTGGGGGATGGGAGATACGCAGTATTTT. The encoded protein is CASSWGMGDTQYF.

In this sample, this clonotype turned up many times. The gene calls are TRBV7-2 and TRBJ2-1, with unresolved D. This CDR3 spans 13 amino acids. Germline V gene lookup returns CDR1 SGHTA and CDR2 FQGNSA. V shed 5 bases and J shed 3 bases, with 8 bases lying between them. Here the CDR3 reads CASSPGRYNEQFF. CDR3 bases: TGTGCCAGCAGCCCCGGACGCTACAATGAGCAGTTCTTC.

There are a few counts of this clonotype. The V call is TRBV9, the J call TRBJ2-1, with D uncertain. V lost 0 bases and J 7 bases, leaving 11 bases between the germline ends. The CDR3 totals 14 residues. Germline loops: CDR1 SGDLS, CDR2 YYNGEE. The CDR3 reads CASSVAASSNEQFF. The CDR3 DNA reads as TGTGCCAGCAGCGTAGCGGCTAGTTCGAATGAGCAGTTCTTC.

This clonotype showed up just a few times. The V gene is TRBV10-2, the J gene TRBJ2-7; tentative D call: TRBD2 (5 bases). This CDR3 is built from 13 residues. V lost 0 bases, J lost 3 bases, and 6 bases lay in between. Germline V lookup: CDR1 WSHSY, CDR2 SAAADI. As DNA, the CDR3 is TGCGCCAGCAGTGAGTCCGGGGACTACGAGCAGTACTTC. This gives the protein CASSESGDYEQYF.

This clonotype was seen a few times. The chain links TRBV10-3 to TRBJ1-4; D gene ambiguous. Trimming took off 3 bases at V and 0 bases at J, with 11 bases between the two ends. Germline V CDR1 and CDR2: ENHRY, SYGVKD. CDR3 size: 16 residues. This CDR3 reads CAISDASAATNEKLFF. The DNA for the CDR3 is TGTGCCATCAGTGACGCCTCCGCCGCAACTAATGAAAAACTGTTTTTT.